This T cell receptor beta chain originates from a study of T cells in localized non-small cell lung cancer. Study-wide results and limits: Those with higher blood T cell density had longer overall survival. Uninvolved adjacent lung showed the highest T cell clonality, exceeding tumor. Tumor samples were not multi-region, leaving intratumor heterogeneity unexcluded. Turning up in adjacent lung were a median about 61 of the top 100 tumor clones.

Trimming removed 1 base from V and 6 bases from J, with 9 bases in between. Germline V CDR1 and CDR2: SGHTA, FQGNSA. This CDR3 is built from 13 residues. As for this clone: What it binds is not known.

Only in-frame clones appear in the TCRdb table, and some are missing; sequencing was by immunoSEQ multiplex PCR. The profile shows around 15,000 clones, around 91% of them singletons. The clonotype was recovered from a woman aged 40 to 75 with stage III lung adenocarcinoma. This chain uses TRBV7-2 with TRBJ1-2; a weak D match, TRBD1 (5 bases). The sample in question was peripheral blood mononuclear cells, obtained before any cancer treatment. CDR3 protein: CASSLDSRDGYTF. The CDR3, as DNA: TGTGCCAGCAGCTTAGATTCCAGGGATGGCTACACCTTC.